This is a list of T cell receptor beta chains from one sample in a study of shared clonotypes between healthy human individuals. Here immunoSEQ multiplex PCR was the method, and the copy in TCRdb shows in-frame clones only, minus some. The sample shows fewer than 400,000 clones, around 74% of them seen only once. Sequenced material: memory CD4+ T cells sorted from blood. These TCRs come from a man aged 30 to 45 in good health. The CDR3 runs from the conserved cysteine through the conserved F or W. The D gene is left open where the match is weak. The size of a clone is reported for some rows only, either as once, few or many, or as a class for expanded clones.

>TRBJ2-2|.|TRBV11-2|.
CASTLTGELFF
TGTGCCAGCACTCTCACCGGGGAGCTGTTTTTT
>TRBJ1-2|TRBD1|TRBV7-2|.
CASSLDRGEYGYTF
TGTGCCAGCAGCTTAGACAGGGGGGAGTATGGCTACACCTTC
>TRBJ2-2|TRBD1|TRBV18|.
CASSIFRGQRNTGELFF
TGTGCCAGCTCAATTTTCAGGGGGCAAAGGAACACCGGGGAGCTGTTTTTT
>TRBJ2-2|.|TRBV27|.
CASSLTGLTPGELFF
TGTGCCAGCAGTTTAACGGGACTCACCCCCGGGGAGCTGTTTTTT
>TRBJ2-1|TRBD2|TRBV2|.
CASMSDGRSEQFF
TGTGCCAGCATGTCGGACGGGAGGAGTGAGCAGTTCTTC
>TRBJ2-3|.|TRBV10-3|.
CAIRPNTDTQYF
TGTGCCATCAGGCCCAACACAGATACGCAGTATTTT
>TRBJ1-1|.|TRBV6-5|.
CASSYQILNTEAFF
TGTGCCAGCAGTTACCAGATATTGAACACTGAAGCTTTCTTT
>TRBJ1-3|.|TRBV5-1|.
CASSPTEVEAGNTIYF
TGCGCCAGCAGCCCGACGGAGGTGGAGGCTGGAAACACCATATATTTT
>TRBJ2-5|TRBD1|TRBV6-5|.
CASRLGGTGGETQYF
TGTGCCAGCAGACTAGGGGGGACAGGGGGAGAGACCCAGTACTTC
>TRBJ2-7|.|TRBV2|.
CASAGQPYEQYF
TGTGCCAGTGCTGGACAGCCCTACGAGCAGTACTTC
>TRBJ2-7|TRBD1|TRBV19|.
CASSRRSGGAYEQYF
TGTGCCAGTAGTCGTCGTTCAGGGGGTGCCTACGAGCAGTACTTC
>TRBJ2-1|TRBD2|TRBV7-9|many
CASSSLGSGSSNEQFF
TGTGCCAGCAGCTCGCTAGGAAGCGGGAGTTCGAATGAGCAGTTCTTC
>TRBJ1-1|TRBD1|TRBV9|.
CASSVVTGQGSTEAFF
TGTGCCAGCAGCGTAGTAACGGGACAGGGCAGTACTGAAGCTTTCTTT
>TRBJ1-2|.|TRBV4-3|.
CASSQQTAGHGNGYTF
TGCGCCAGCAGCCAACAAACGGCCGGACACGGTAATGGCTACACCTTC
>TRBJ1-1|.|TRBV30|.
CAWVRGSTEAFF
TGTGCCTGGGTTCGGGGTTCCACTGAAGCTTTCTTT
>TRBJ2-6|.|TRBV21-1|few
CASSRSNKLGANVLTF
TGTGCCAGCAGCAGGTCGAACAAACTGGGGGCCAACGTCCTGACTTTC
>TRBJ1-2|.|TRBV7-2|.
CASSITGGFYGYTF
TGTGCCAGCAGTATAACGGGGGGTTTCTATGGCTACACCTTC
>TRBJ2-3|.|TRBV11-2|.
CASSYSGSTDTQYF
TGTGCCAGCAGTTATAGCGGTAGCACAGATACGCAGTATTTT
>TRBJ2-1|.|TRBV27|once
CASSKNRDLEQFF
TGTGCCAGCAGTAAAAACAGGGACCTTGAGCAGTTCTTC
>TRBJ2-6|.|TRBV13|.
CASSLIRRSGANVLTF
TGTGCCAGCAGCTTGATTCGGCGCTCTGGGGCCAACGTCCTGACTTTC
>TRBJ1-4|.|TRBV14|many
CASSLGSRVEFLGPFYEKLFF
TGTGCCAGCAGCCTAGGGAGCCGGGTCGAGTTCCTGGGGCCCTTCTACGAAAAACTGTTTTTT
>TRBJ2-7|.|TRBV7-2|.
CASSPRAARSYEQYF
TGTGCCAGCAGCCCTCGTGCGGCAAGGTCCTACGAGCAGTACTTC
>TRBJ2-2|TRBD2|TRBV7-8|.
CASSLTGRAMGELFF
TGTGCCAGCAGCTTAACCGGGAGGGCCATGGGGGAGCTGTTTTTT
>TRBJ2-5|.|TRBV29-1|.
CSVDRPQQETQYF
TGCAGCGTTGACAGGCCGCAACAAGAGACCCAGTACTTC
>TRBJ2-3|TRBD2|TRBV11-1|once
CASSSWTSGRADTQYF
TGTGCCAGCAGCTCCTGGACTAGCGGGAGAGCAGATACGCAGTATTTT
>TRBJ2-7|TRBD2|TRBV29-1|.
CSARGAGGPHEQYF
TGCAGCGCCCGGGGGGCGGGAGGGCCACACGAGCAGTACTTC
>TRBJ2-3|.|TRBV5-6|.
CASSPPGESGTDTQYF
TGTGCCAGCAGCCCGCCAGGGGAGTCGGGCACAGATACGCAGTATTTT
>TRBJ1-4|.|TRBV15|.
CATTIATNEKLFF
TGTGCCACCACCATTGCAACTAATGAAAAACTGTTTTTT
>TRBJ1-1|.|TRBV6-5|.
CASRKGQGTNTEAFF
TGTGCCAGCAGAAAAGGCCAGGGGACGAACACTGAAGCTTTCTTT
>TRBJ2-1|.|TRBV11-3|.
CASSLVSGTLNNEQFF
TGTGCCAGCAGCTTAGTGTCCGGGACACTTAACAATGAGCAGTTCTTC
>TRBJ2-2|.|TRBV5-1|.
CASGENTGELFF
TGCGCCAGCGGGGAGAACACCGGGGAGCTGTTTTTT
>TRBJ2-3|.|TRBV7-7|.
CASSSNTRADTQYF
TGTGCCAGCAGCTCAAACACCCGGGCAGATACGCAGTATTTT
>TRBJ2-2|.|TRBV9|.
CASSVARTGELFF
TGTGCCAGCAGCGTGGCTAGGACCGGGGAGCTGTTTTTT
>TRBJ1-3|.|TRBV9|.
CASSGLGEAGNTIYF
TGTGCCAGCAGCGGGCTGGGGGAGGCTGGAAACACCATATATTTT
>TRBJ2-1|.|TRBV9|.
CASSVLGLNNEQFF
TGTGCCAGCAGCGTTCTGGGGCTCAACAATGAGCAGTTCTTC
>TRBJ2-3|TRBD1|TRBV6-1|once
CASSTRTGSTDTQYF
TGTGCCAGCAGTACGAGGACAGGGAGCACAGATACGCAGTATTTT
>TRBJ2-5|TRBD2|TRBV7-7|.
CASSERLAGASNRIETQYF
TGTGCTAGCAGCGAACGACTAGCGGGAGCAAGTAATCGGATAGAGACCCAGTACTTC
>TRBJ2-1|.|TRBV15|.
CATSRDSDRGAGSYNEQFF
TGTGCCACCAGCAGAGATTCCGACCGGGGAGCGGGTTCCTACAATGAGCAGTTCTTC
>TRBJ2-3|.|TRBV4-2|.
CASSAGEASDTQYF
TGTGCCAGCAGCGCCGGGGAAGCATCAGATACGCAGTATTTT
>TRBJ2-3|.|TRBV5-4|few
CASSWGAGNTQYF
TGTGCCAGCAGCTGGGGGGCGGGTAATACGCAGTATTTT
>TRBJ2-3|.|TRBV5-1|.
CASSLEGDTQYF
TGCGCCAGCAGCTTGGAGGGAGATACGCAGTATTTT
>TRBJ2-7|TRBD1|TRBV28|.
CAIRDRAYEQYF
TGTGCCATTCGGGACAGGGCCTACGAGCAGTACTTC
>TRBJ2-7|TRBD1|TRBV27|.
CASSLSIDRGSYEQYF
TGTGCCAGCAGTTTATCGATCGACAGGGGCTCCTACGAGCAGTACTTC